This T cell receptor (beta chain) was sequenced in a study of technical replicates of blood from a handful of donors (dated by TCRdb to between 2016 and 2019). This clone was seen once. The specificity of this receptor is unknown. Base-call qualities are not available, and no considerably larger clone is one nucleotide away. Preparation of the library involved the immunoSEQ multiplex PCR assay. Sourced from immuneACCESS, this table was stored by TCRdb with only in-frame sequences that have V and J called. A share of the clones is absent; for the studies checked, an unresolved V gene accounts for under half, and the remainder has no known explanation. Here the sample has approximately 79,000 clones; 93% occur a single time. The ten largest clones add up to approximately 0.4% of the sample. From a lookup of the germline V gene (reference sequence), CDR1 and CDR2 are GTSNPN and SVGIG. The CDR3 runs 15 residues from the cysteine to the phenylalanine. Solely the CDR3 DNA is kept, with 45 bases framed from the first base. V and J lose 0 bases and 2 bases, and a span of 11 bases separates them.

This receptor chain uses TRBV30 and TRBJ2-1; the D gene is perhaps TRBD2, from 7 matching bases. Sequencing was done on a sample of T cells isolated from PBMCs. This sequence was found in a human donor in good health. The CDR3 has the sequence CAWSVRGGPYNEQFF. The sequence in DNA is TGTGCCTGGAGTGTTCGCGGGGGCCCCTACAATGAGCAGTTCTTC.